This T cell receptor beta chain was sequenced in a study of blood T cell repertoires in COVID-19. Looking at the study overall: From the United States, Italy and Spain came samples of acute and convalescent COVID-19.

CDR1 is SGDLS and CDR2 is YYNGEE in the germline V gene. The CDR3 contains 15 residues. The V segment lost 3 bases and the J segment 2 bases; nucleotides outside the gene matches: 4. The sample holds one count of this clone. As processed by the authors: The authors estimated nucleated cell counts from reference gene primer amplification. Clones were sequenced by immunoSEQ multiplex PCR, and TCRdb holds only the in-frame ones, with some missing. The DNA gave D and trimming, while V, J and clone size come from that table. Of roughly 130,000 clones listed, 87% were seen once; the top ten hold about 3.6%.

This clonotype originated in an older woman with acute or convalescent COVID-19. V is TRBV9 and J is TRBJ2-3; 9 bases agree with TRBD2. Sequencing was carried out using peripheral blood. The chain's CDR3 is CASSATSGITDTQYF. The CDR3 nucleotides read TGTGCCAGCAGCGCGACTAGCGGAATCACAGATACGCAGTATTTT.